The present T cell receptor beta chain was sequenced within a study of T-cell memory formation after mild COVID-19. Study-level points and caveats: From day 15 to 85, contracting clones were balanced between CD4 and CD8, whereas later expanders leaned toward CD4+. Mainly CM and EM harbored the contracting CD4+ clones; mainly EMRA harbored the CD8+ ones. Some clones that responded were present in memory (sampled pre-infection), which suggests cross-reactive memory joined.

A single record per CDR3 protein comes from TCRdb applying MiXCR to the 5' RACE reads. The sample carries roughly 190,000 distinct CDR3 sequences, around 30% recorded once. J lost 4 bases, V lost 1 base, and 8 bases had no gene match. The CDR3 is 16 amino acids. CDR1 and CDR2 from the germline V gene are SGHVS and FNYEAQ. This clonotype has just a few counts. No antigen is known for it. The genes are TRBV7-6 and TRBJ2-3; 7 bases agree with TRBD2. The sequencing input was PBMCs or a T cell subset sorted from them (not recorded which). This TCR was recovered from an adult woman who had mild COVID-19 (a few samples of this study predate the infection). Cell type and time point are not known. The CDR3 is CASSLVTGTTSDTQYF. The DNA of the CDR3 is TGTGCCAGCAGCTTAGTGACCGGGACTACCTCAGATACGCAGTATTTT.